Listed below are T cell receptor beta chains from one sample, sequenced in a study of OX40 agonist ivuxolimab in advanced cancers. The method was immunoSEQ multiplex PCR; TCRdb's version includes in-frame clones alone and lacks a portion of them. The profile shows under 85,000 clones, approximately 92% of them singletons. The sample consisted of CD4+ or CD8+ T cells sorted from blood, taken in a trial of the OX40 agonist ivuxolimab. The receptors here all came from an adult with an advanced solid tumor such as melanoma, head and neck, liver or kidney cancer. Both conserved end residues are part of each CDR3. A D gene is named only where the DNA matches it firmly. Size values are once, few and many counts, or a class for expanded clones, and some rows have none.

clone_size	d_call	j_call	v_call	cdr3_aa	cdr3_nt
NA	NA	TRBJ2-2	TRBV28	CASSSNTGELFF	TGTGCCAGCAGCTCGAACACCGGGGAGCTGTTTTTT
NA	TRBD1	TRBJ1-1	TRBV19	CASSVGQGRKTFF	TGTGCCAGTAGTGTTGGACAGGGGAGGAAAACTTTCTTT
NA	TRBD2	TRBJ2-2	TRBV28	CASSFPGTSTGYKRVAGELFF	TGTGCCAGCAGTTTTCCGGGGACTAGTACGGGGTACAAAAGGGTGGCCGGGGAGCTGTTTTTT
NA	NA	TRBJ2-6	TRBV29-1	CSVGIPRQKGANVLTF	TGCAGCGTTGGGATCCCCCGACAAAAAGGGGCCAACGTCCTGACTTTC
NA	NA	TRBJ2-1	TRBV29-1	CSVEASGSYNEQFF	TGCAGCGTTGAGGCGAGCGGGTCCTACAATGAGCAGTTCTTC
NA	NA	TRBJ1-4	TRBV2	CASSGNRAGSEKLFF	TGTGCCAGCAGCGGCAACAGGGCCGGATCCGAAAAACTGTTTTTT
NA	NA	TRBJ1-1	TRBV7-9	CASSLLGGLTEAFF	TGTGCCAGCAGCTTACTGGGGGGCTTGACTGAAGCTTTCTTT
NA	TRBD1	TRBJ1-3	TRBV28	CASSLQGLGGNTIYF	TGTGCCAGCAGTCTACAGGGGTTGGGTGGAAACACCATATATTTT
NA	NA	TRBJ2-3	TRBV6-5	CASSYGVITDTQYF	TGTGCCAGCAGTTACGGAGTTATAACAGATACGCAGTATTTT
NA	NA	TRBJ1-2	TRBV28	CASSPRRKRYGYTF	TGTGCCAGCAGCCCTCGTAGAAAACGCTATGGCTACACCTTC
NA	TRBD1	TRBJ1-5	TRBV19	CASSTDRGSNQPQHF	TGTGCCAGTAGTACTGACAGGGGAAGCAATCAGCCCCAGCATTTT
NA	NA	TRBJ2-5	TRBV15	CATSRGRDQETQYF	TGTGCCACCAGCAGAGGAAGGGACCAAGAGACCCAGTACTTC
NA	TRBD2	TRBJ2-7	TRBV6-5	CASSARGLAGEQYF	TGTGCCAGCAGTGCTAGGGGACTAGCGGGAGAGCAGTACTTC
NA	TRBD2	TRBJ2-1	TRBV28	CASSEIAGGYNEQFF	TGTGCCAGCAGTGAAATAGCGGGAGGTTACAATGAGCAGTTCTTC
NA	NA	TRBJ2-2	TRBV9	CASSVAVTANTGELFF	TGTGCCAGCAGCGTAGCTGTGACGGCGAACACCGGGGAGCTGTTTTTT
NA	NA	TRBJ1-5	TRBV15	CATSRDSRSNQPQHF	TGTGCCACCAGCAGAGATAGCCGCAGCAATCAGCCCCAGCATTTT
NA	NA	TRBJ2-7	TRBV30	CAWNLPGQIYEQYF	TGTGCCTGGAATTTACCGGGACAAATCTACGAGCAGTACTTC
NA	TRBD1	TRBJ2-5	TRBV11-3	CASSLGGQGGTQYF	TGTGCCAGCAGCTTAGGGGGACAGGGCGGGACCCAGTACTTC
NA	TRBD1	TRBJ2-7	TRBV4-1	CASSQVPGQGRYEQYF	TGCGCCAGCAGCCAGGTTCCGGGACAGGGAAGGTACGAGCAGTACTTC
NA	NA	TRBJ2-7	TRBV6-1	CASSLTSFEWYF	TGTGCCAGCAGTTTGACTAGTTTTGAATGGTACTTC
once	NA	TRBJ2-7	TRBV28	CASSSSIFSSYEQYF	TGTGCCAGCAGCTCCTCGATTTTTAGCTCCTACGAGCAGTACTTC
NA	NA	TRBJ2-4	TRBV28	CASSPPRVAKNIQYF	TGTGCCAGCAGCCCCCCCAGGGTAGCCAAAAACATTCAGTACTTC